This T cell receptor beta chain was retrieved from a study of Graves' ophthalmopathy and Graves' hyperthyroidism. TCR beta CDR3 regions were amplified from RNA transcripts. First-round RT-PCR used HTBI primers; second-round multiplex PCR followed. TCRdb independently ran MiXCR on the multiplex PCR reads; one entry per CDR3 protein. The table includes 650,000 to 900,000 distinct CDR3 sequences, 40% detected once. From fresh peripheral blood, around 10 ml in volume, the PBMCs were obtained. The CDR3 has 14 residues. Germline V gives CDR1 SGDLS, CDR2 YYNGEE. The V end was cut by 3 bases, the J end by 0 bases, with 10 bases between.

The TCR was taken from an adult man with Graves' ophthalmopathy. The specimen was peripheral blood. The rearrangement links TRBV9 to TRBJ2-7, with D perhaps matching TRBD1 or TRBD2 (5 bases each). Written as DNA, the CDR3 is TGTGCCAGCAGCGCAGCGGACACCTCCTACGAGCAGTACTTC. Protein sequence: CASSAADTSYEQYF.